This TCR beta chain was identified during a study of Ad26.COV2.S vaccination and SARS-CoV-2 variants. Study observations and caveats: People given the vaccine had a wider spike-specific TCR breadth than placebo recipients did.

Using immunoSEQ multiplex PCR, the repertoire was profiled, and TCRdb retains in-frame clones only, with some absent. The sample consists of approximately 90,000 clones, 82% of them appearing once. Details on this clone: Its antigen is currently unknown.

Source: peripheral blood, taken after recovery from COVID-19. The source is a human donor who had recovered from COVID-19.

As DNA, the CDR3 is TGTGCCAGCAGCCCTGTCATCAGCGGGAGGGCCTACGAGCAGTACTTC. Translated: CASSPVISGRAYEQYF. The chain recombines TRBV11-2 with TRBJ2-7; 10 bases agree with TRBD2. Trimming cost V 5 bases and J 2 bases; bases outside gene matches: 9. Germline V lookup: CDR1 SGHAT, CDR2 FQNNGV. This CDR3 contains 16 residues.